This T cell receptor (beta chain) originates from a study of identical twins. Via MiXCR, TCRdb re-called the 5' RACE reads, giving one row per CDR3 protein. This sample yields 400,000 to 650,000 distinct CDR3 sequences, of which under 25% are seen a single time; about 0.91% belongs to the top ten. At least ten counts were recorded for this clonotype. V was shortened by 0 bases and J by 6 bases, with 14 bases between the two germline ends. Germline CDR1 is SGHDT and CDR2 is YYEEEE. This CDR3 has 15 amino acids. The same sample was also used in a study of T cells expressing NK-cell markers.

The sequenced material came from CD4+ T cells sorted from blood. The J gene is TRBJ2-3, the V gene TRBV5-6, with D possibly matching TRBD1 (6 bases). This sequence was found in a woman younger than 35 in good health. This CDR3 is CASSLGMGASDTQYF. In nucleotides, the CDR3 is TGTGCCAGCAGCTTGGGGATGGGGGCCTCGGATACGCAGTATTTT.